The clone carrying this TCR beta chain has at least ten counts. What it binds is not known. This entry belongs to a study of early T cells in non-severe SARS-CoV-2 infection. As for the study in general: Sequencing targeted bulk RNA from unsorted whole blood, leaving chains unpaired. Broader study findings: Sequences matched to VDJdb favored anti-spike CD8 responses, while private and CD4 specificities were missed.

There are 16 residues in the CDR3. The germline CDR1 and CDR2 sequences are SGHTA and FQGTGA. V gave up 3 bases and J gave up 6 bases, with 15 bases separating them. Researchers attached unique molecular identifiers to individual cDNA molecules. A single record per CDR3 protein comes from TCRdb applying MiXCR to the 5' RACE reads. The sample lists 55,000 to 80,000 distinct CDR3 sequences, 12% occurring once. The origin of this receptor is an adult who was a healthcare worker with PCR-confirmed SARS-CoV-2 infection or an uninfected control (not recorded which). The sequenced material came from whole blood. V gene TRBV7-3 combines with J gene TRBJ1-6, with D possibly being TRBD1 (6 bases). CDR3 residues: CASSFGGSDSNSPLHF. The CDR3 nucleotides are TGTGCCAGCAGCTTCGGGGGTTCGGACAGTAATTCACCCCTCCACTTT.